Shown below are 5 T cell receptor beta chains from a single sample sequenced in a study of cytomegalovirus exposure and HLA in healthy donors. PCR involved 60 Vbeta and 13 Jbeta primers. Only in-frame clones appear in the TCRdb table, and some are missing; sequencing was by immunoSEQ multiplex PCR. The sample records 170,000 or so clones, 70% to 85% being singletons. The source material was PBMCs. These receptors originate from a woman in her fifties or sixties in good health and CMV-seropositive.

The genes are TRBV5-4 and TRBJ2-1; 11 positions agree with TRBD2. J gave up 3 bases and V 5 bases, and 4 bases lay outside the gene matches. This CDR3 has 15 amino acids. Germline values: CDR1 SGHNT, CDR2 YYREEE (reference sequence). The CDR3 DNA reads as TGTGCCAGCAGGATGACTAGCGGGAACTACAATGAGCAGTTCTTC. Its translation: CASRMTSGNYNEQFF.

In its sample, this clone is medium-sized. The chain is built from TRBV4-3 and TRBJ2-2; no firm D call. Germline V CDR1 and CDR2: LGHNA, YSLEER. V was shortened by 4 bases and J by 3 bases, with 12 bases between the two germline ends. The CDR3 length is 15 residues. The CDR3 DNA is TGCGCCAGCAGCCCCACTCCGGGTTACACCGGGGAGCTGTTTTTT. Protein: CASSPTPGYTGELFF.

This rearrangement joins TRBV5-1 to TRBJ2-1; D possibly corresponds to TRBD1 (6 bases). The germline gives CDR1 SGHRS, CDR2 YFSETQ. Trimming removed 4 bases at V and 6 bases at J, with 20 bases between. The CDR3 runs 16 residues. The chain's CDR3 is CASSGHQGPPPNEQFF. CDR3 coding DNA: TGCGCCAGCAGCGGTCACCAGGGGCCCCCTCCCAATGAGCAGTTCTTC.

The genes are TRBV5-1 and TRBJ2-3; TRBD2 might be the D (6 bases). The CDR3 covers 15 residues. The ends were cut back, 3 bases at V and 5 bases at J, with 16 bases in the middle. The germline CDR1 and CDR2 sequences are SGHRS and YFSETQ. CDR3 residues: CASSYQRAIGDTQYF. In nucleotides, the CDR3 is TGCGCCAGCAGCTATCAGCGGGCAATTGGAGATACGCAGTATTTT.

The chain combines TRBV5-1 with TRBJ2-7; unclear D gene. Germline lookup yields CDR1 SGHRS and CDR2 YFSETQ. V shed 0 bases and J shed 6 bases, with 7 bases lying between them. The CDR3 spans 12 residues. CDR3 coding DNA: TGCGCCAGCAGCTTGGGAGCACGCGAGCAGTACTTC. Amino acids: CASSLGAREQYF.